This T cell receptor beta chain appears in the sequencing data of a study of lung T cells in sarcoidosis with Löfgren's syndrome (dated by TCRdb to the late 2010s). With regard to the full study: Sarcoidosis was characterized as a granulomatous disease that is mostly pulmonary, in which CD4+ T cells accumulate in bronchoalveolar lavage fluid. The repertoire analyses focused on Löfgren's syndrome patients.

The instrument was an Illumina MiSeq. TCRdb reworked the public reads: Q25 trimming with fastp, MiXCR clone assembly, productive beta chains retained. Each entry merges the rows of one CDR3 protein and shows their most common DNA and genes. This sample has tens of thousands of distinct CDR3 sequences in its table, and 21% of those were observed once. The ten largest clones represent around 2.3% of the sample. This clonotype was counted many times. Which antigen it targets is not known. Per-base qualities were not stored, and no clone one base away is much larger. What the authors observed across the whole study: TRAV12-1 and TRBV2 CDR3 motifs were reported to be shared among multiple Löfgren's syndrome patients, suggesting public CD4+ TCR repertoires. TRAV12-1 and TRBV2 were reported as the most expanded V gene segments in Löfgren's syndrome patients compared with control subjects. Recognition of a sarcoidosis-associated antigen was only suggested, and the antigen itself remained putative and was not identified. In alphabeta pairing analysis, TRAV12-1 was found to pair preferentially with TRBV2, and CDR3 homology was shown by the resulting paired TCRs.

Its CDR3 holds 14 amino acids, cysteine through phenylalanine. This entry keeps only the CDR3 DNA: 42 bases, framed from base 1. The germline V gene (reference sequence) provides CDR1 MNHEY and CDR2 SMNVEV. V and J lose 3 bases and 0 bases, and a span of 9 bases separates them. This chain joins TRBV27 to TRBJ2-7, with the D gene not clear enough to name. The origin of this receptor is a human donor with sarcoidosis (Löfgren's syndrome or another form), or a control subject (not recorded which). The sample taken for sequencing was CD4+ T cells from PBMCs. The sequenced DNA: TGTGCCAGCAGTTTGGCCCAGACCTCCTACGAGCAGTACTTC. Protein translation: CASSLAQTSYEQYF.